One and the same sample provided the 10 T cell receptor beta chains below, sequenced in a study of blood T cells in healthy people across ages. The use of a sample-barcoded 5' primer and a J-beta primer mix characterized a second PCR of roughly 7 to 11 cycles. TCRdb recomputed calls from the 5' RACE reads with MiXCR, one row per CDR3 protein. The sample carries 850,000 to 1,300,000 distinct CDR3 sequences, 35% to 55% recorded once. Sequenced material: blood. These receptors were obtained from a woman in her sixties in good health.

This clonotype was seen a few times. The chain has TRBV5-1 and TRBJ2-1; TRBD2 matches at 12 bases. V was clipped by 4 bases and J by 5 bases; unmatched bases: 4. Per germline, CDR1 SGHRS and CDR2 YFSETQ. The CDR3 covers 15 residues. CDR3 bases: TGCGCCAGCAGCCTAGCGGGAGGGCTCCACAATGAGCAGTTCTTC. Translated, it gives CASSLAGGLHNEQFF.

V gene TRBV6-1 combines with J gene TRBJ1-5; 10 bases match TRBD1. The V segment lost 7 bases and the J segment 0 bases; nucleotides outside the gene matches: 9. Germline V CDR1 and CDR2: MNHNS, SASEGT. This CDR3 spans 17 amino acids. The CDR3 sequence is CASKRDRGTYSNQPQHF. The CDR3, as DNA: TGTGCCAGCAAACGGGACAGGGGAACCTATAGCAATCAGCCCCAGCATTTT.

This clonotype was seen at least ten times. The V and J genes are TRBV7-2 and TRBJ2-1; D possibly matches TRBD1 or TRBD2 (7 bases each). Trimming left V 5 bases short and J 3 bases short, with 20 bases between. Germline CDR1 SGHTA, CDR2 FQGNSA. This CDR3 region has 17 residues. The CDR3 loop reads CASSPTRETGIYNEQFF. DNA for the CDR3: TGTGCCAGCAGCCCTACGCGGGAGACAGGGATCTACAATGAGCAGTTCTTC. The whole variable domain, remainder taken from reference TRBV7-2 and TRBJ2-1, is GAGVSQSPSNKVTEKGKDVELRCDPISGHTALYWYRQSLGQGLEFLIYFQGNSAPDKSGLPSDRFSAERTGGSVSTLTIQRTQQEDSAVYLCASSPTRETGIYNEQFFGPGTRLTVL.

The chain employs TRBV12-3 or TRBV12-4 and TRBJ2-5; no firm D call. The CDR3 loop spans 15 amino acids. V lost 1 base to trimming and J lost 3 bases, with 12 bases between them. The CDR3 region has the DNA TGTGCCAGCAGTTTAGGGGGTTGGTCGGAAGAGACCCAGTACTTC. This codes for CASSLGGWSEETQYF.

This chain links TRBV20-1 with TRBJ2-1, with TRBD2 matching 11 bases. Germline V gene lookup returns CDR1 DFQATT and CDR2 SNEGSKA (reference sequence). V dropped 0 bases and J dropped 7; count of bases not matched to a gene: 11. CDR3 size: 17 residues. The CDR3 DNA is TGCAGTGCTAGAGATTGGGCGGGACTAGCGGACTTTAATGAGCAGTTCTTC. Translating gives CSARDWAGLADFNEQFF.

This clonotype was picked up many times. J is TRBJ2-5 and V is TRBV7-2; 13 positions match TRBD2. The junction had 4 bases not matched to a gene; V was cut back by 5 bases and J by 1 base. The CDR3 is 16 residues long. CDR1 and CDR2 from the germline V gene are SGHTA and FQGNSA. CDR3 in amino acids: CASSPGTSGVQETQYF. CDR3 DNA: TGTGCCAGCAGCCCCGGGACTAGCGGGGTCCAAGAGACCCAGTACTTC.

The CDR3 is CASSPPGASGSGFF. For the CDR3, the DNA is TGCGCCAGCAGCCCACCTGGGGCTAGCGGGAGTGGGTTCTTC. The V and J genes are TRBV5-1 and TRBJ2-1; 10 bases line up with TRBD2. Germline assignment: CDR1 SGHRS and CDR2 YFSETQ. The trim removed 4 bases at V and 15 bases at J, leaving 13 bases unmatched. The CDR3 has 14 amino acids.

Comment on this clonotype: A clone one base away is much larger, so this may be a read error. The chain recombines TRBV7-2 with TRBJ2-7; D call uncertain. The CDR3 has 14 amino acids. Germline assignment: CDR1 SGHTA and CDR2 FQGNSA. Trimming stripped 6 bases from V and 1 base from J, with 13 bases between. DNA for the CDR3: TGTGCCAGCAGTGACACACCGCAATCCTACGAGCAGTACTTC. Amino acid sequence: CASSDTPQSYEQYF.

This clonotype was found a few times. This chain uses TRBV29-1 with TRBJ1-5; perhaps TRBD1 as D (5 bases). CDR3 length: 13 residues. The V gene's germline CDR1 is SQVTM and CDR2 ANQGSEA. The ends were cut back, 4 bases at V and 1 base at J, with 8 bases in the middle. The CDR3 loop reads CSVGGISNQPQHF. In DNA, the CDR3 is TGCAGCGTTGGGGGGATAAGCAATCAGCCCCAGCATTTT.

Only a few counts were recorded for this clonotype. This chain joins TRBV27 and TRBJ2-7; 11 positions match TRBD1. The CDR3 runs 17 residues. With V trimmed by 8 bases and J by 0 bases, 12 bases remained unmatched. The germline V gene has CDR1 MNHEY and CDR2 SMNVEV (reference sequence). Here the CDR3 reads CASRDRGASGISYEQYF. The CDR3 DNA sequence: TGTGCCAGCCGGGACAGGGGGGCGAGCGGGATCTCCTACGAGCAGTACTTC.